Listed below are T cell receptor beta chains from one sample, sequenced in a study of blood T cell repertoires in COVID-19. Sequenced by immunoSEQ multiplex PCR; TCRdb stores in-frame clones only, minus some. Here the sample spans about 210,000 clones, roughly 78% being singletons. The sequencing sample was made of peripheral blood. These receptors all come from a woman aged 40 to 50 with acute or convalescent COVID-19. CDR3s include the opening cysteine and the closing phenylalanine or tryptophan. The order of the fields is V gene, J gene, D gene, clone size, CDR3 length, CDR3 DNA, CDR3 protein. D genes are given only for firm matches. Clone size is not always given. Where it is, it says once, few, many or a class for expanded clones.

v_gene: TRBV19; j_gene: TRBJ1-6; d_gene: TRBD1; abundance: .; len: 15; CDR3nt: TGTGCCAGTAGCGACGACAGGGTTTATAATTCACCCCTCCACTTT; CDR3aa: CASSDDRVYNSPLHF
v_gene: TRBV7-8; j_gene: TRBJ1-3; d_gene: .; abundance: .; len: 17; CDR3nt: TGTGCCAGCAGCGGAAGTGGGGCTCTCTCTGTTGGAAACACCATATATTTT; CDR3aa: CASSGSGALSVGNTIYF
v_gene: TRBV29-1; j_gene: TRBJ1-2; d_gene: TRBD1; abundance: .; len: 16; CDR3nt: TGCAGCGTTCATCAACGGGACAGTCTAGGAGGCTATGGCTACACCTTC; CDR3aa: CSVHQRDSLGGYGYTF
v_gene: TRBV5-1; j_gene: TRBJ1-1; d_gene: TRBD1; abundance: .; len: 15; CDR3nt: TGCGCCAGCAGCCTGCGAACAGGGGCAGTCACTGAAGCTTTCTTT; CDR3aa: CASSLRTGAVTEAFF
v_gene: TRBV27; j_gene: TRBJ2-5; d_gene: .; abundance: .; len: 14; CDR3nt: TGTGCCAGCAGTACCATAGACAGGCAAGAGACCCAGTACTTC; CDR3aa: CASSTIDRQETQYF
v_gene: TRBV24-1; j_gene: TRBJ2-5; d_gene: .; abundance: .; len: 15; CDR3nt: TGTGCCACCAGTGATTTAATGGGTGGGGAGGAGACCCAGTACTTC; CDR3aa: CATSDLMGGEETQYF
v_gene: TRBV21-1; j_gene: TRBJ2-1; d_gene: .; abundance: .; len: 17; CDR3nt: TGTGCCAGCAGCAAAGCCACAGAGGACAGGGCAGGGGATGAGCAGTTCTTC; CDR3aa: CASSKATEDRAGDEQFF
v_gene: TRBV18; j_gene: TRBJ2-2; d_gene: TRBD2; abundance: .; len: 17; CDR3nt: TGTGCCAGCTCACAGACTAGCGGGGGGGCCCGCACCGGGGAGCTGTTTTTT; CDR3aa: CASSQTSGGARTGELFF
v_gene: TRBV11-2; j_gene: TRBJ2-3; d_gene: TRBD2; abundance: .; len: 15; CDR3nt: TGTGCCAGCAGCTCCCTCAGCGGGGGGGCAGATACGCAGTATTTT; CDR3aa: CASSSLSGGADTQYF
v_gene: TRBV9; j_gene: TRBJ2-3; d_gene: .; abundance: .; len: 13; CDR3nt: TGTGCCAGCACCCCTGAGAGCACAGATACGCAGTATTTT; CDR3aa: CASTPESTDTQYF
v_gene: TRBV4-1; j_gene: TRBJ1-6; d_gene: .; abundance: .; len: 15; CDR3nt: TGCGCCAGCAGCCAAGTTGAGGGGGGGAATTCACCCCTCCACTTT; CDR3aa: CASSQVEGGNSPLHF
v_gene: TRBV15; j_gene: TRBJ2-1; d_gene: .; abundance: .; len: 17; CDR3nt: TGTGCCACCAGCAGAGAAGGACCGGGGAGCTCCTACAATGAGCAGTTCTTC; CDR3aa: CATSREGPGSSYNEQFF
v_gene: TRBV6-4; j_gene: TRBJ2-3; d_gene: .; abundance: .; len: 14; CDR3nt: TGTGCCAGCAGTGACTCGACTACCACAGATACGCAGTATTTT; CDR3aa: CASSDSTTTDTQYF
v_gene: TRBV19; j_gene: TRBJ2-2; d_gene: TRBD2; abundance: .; len: 15; CDR3nt: TGTGCCAGTAGGGGACTAGCCCCGGACACCGGGGAGCTGTTTTTT; CDR3aa: CASRGLAPDTGELFF
v_gene: TRBV7-3; j_gene: TRBJ2-3; d_gene: TRBD2; abundance: few; len: 16; CDR3nt: TGTGCCAGCAGCCTCCGGGGGGGATCTAGCACAGATACGCAGTATTTT; CDR3aa: CASSLRGGSSTDTQYF
v_gene: TRBV5-1; j_gene: TRBJ2-2; d_gene: .; abundance: .; len: 14; CDR3nt: TGCGCCAGCAGCTTGGTCGCGAACACCGGGGAGCTGTTTTTT; CDR3aa: CASSLVANTGELFF
v_gene: TRBV5-6; j_gene: TRBJ2-6; d_gene: .; abundance: .; len: 16; CDR3nt: TGTGCCAGCATCCTCAGACTCCTCTCTGGGGCCAACGTCCTGACTTTC; CDR3aa: CASILRLLSGANVLTF
v_gene: TRBV5-4; j_gene: TRBJ1-6; d_gene: .; abundance: .; len: 13; CDR3nt: TGTGCCAGCACTAGCTCCTATAATTCACCCCTCCACTTT; CDR3aa: CASTSSYNSPLHF
v_gene: TRBV11-2; j_gene: TRBJ2-7; d_gene: TRBD1; abundance: .; len: 14; CDR3nt: TGTGCCAGCAGCTCAAGGACAGGGTTTAACGAGCAGTACTTC; CDR3aa: CASSSRTGFNEQYF
v_gene: TRBV5-1; j_gene: TRBJ2-1; d_gene: TRBD2; abundance: .; len: 15; CDR3nt: TGCGCCAGCAGCCCTACTAGCGGGGCCTACAATGAGCAGTTCTTC; CDR3aa: CASSPTSGAYNEQFF
v_gene: TRBV21-1; j_gene: TRBJ2-7; d_gene: .; abundance: .; len: 19; CDR3nt: TGTGCCAGCAGCAAAGGGTGGGAGGAGGGAGCGGGACCTCTCTACGAGCAGTACTTC; CDR3aa: CASSKGWEEGAGPLYEQYF
v_gene: TRBV30; j_gene: TRBJ2-1; d_gene: .; abundance: .; len: 15; CDR3nt: TGTGCCTGGATGGGCGGGATGGTGTCCTACAATGAGCAGTTCTTC; CDR3aa: CAWMGGMVSYNEQFF
v_gene: TRBV27; j_gene: TRBJ1-5; d_gene: TRBD1; abundance: .; len: 16; CDR3nt: TGTGCCAGCAGTCCCCTAGGGACAGGGGTTGCTCAGCCCCAGCATTTT; CDR3aa: CASSPLGTGVAQPQHF
v_gene: TRBV11-2; j_gene: TRBJ2-2; d_gene: .; abundance: .; len: 16; CDR3nt: TGTGCCAGCAGCTTAGGACAGTTCGCGAACACCGGGGAGCTGTTTTTT; CDR3aa: CASSLGQFANTGELFF
v_gene: TRBV6-1; j_gene: TRBJ2-7; d_gene: .; abundance: .; len: 16; CDR3nt: TGTGCCAGCAGTGAAAGGTCGCGGCCCGGCTCCTACGAGCAGTACTTC; CDR3aa: CASSERSRPGSYEQYF
v_gene: TRBV6-1; j_gene: TRBJ1-2; d_gene: TRBD1; abundance: .; len: 15; CDR3nt: TGTGCCAGCAGTGAAGGACAGGGGGCGTACTATGGCTACACCTTC; CDR3aa: CASSEGQGAYYGYTF
v_gene: TRBV3-1/TRBV3-2; j_gene: TRBJ2-1; d_gene: TRBD2; abundance: .; len: 16; CDR3nt: TGTGCCAGCAGCCGAAGACTAGCGGACTCCTACAATGAGCAGTTCTTC; CDR3aa: CASSRRLADSYNEQFF
v_gene: TRBV19; j_gene: TRBJ2-7; d_gene: TRBD1; abundance: .; len: 15; CDR3nt: TGTGCCAGTAGTTCACGGGACAGGGGCTCCTACGAGCAGTACTTC; CDR3aa: CASSSRDRGSYEQYF
v_gene: TRBV5-1; j_gene: TRBJ2-2; d_gene: TRBD1; abundance: .; len: 16; CDR3nt: TGCGCCAGCAGCTTGCTCCAGGGGGTACGGACCGGGGAGCTGTTTTTT; CDR3aa: CASSLLQGVRTGELFF
v_gene: TRBV4-2; j_gene: TRBJ2-2; d_gene: TRBD1; abundance: once; len: 18; CDR3nt: TGTGCCAGCAGCCAAGATATAGGACAGGGACGAAACACCGGGGAGCTGTTTTTT; CDR3aa: CASSQDIGQGRNTGELFF
v_gene: TRBV7-8; j_gene: TRBJ2-3; d_gene: TRBD2; abundance: .; len: 18; CDR3nt: TGTGCCAGCAGCTTAATCCACCCCCTAGCGGGGGGGCTTGATACGCAGTATTTT; CDR3aa: CASSLIHPLAGGLDTQYF
v_gene: TRBV7-9; j_gene: TRBJ1-2; d_gene: TRBD1; abundance: .; len: 15; CDR3nt: TGTGCCAGCAGCCTACCATCGGGACAGCAATATGGCTACACCTTC; CDR3aa: CASSLPSGQQYGYTF
v_gene: TRBV5-6; j_gene: TRBJ1-4; d_gene: TRBD1; abundance: .; len: 13; CDR3nt: TGTGCCAGCAGCCGGACAGGACATGAAAAACTGTTTTTT; CDR3aa: CASSRTGHEKLFF
v_gene: TRBV29-1; j_gene: TRBJ2-7; d_gene: .; abundance: .; len: 12; CDR3nt: TGCAGCGTTCGGAGTAGCTCCTACGAGCAGTACTTC; CDR3aa: CSVRSSSYEQYF
v_gene: TRBV7-2; j_gene: TRBJ1-1; d_gene: .; abundance: .; len: 14; CDR3nt: TGTGCCAGCAGCTTAGTTTCAGTCAAGTCTGAAGCTTTCTTT; CDR3aa: CASSLVSVKSEAFF
v_gene: TRBV3-1/TRBV3-2; j_gene: TRBJ2-5; d_gene: TRBD2; abundance: .; len: 13; CDR3nt: TGTGCCAGCAGCCAAGTAGAAGGGAGGGCCCAGTACTTC; CDR3aa: CASSQVEGRAQYF
v_gene: TRBV12-3/TRBV12-4; j_gene: TRBJ2-4; d_gene: .; abundance: .; len: 13; CDR3nt: TGTGCCAGCGCCATGAATCCGGTGAACATTCAGTACTTC; CDR3aa: CASAMNPVNIQYF
v_gene: TRBV4-2; j_gene: TRBJ1-5; d_gene: .; abundance: once; len: 13; CDR3nt: TGTGCCAGCAGCCTACAGGCGAATCAGCCCCAGCATTTT; CDR3aa: CASSLQANQPQHF
v_gene: TRBV7-6; j_gene: TRBJ1-3; d_gene: .; abundance: few; len: 13; CDR3nt: TGTGCCAGCAGCTCGGGGACTGGAAACACCATATATTTT; CDR3aa: CASSSGTGNTIYF
v_gene: TRBV11-2; j_gene: TRBJ2-1; d_gene: TRBD2; abundance: once; len: 16; CDR3nt: TGTGCCAGCAGCTTAGCCCTGGGACTAGACCAGGGTGAGCAGTTCTTC; CDR3aa: CASSLALGLDQGEQFF
v_gene: TRBV6-6; j_gene: TRBJ2-3; d_gene: TRBD1; abundance: .; len: 13; CDR3nt: TGTGCCAGCAGCCCACAGGGGGCGAATACGCAGTATTTT; CDR3aa: CASSPQGANTQYF
v_gene: TRBV7-9; j_gene: TRBJ2-1; d_gene: .; abundance: .; len: 18; CDR3nt: TGTGCCAGCAGCTTAGCGCTAAGGGGGAATTCGAAGGACAATGAGCAGTTCTTC; CDR3aa: CASSLALRGNSKDNEQFF
v_gene: TRBV3-1/TRBV3-2; j_gene: TRBJ2-2; d_gene: .; abundance: .; len: 12; CDR3nt: TGTGCCAGCAGTGAAGGGGGCGGGGAGCTGTTTTTT; CDR3aa: CASSEGGGELFF
v_gene: TRBV25-1; j_gene: TRBJ2-2; d_gene: .; abundance: many; len: 15; CDR3nt: TGTGCCAGCAGTGAATCTACGGGAAACACCGGGGAGCTGTTTTTT; CDR3aa: CASSESTGNTGELFF
v_gene: TRBV7-8; j_gene: TRBJ1-1; d_gene: TRBD1; abundance: .; len: 16; CDR3nt: TGTGCCAGCAGCTTCCGACCGACAGGGGCGAACACTGAAGCTTTCTTT; CDR3aa: CASSFRPTGANTEAFF
v_gene: TRBV4-1; j_gene: TRBJ2-7; d_gene: .; abundance: many; len: 11; CDR3nt: TGCGCCAGCAGCCATAACTACGAGCAGTACTTC; CDR3aa: CASSHNYEQYF
v_gene: TRBV6-2/TRBV6-3; j_gene: TRBJ2-7; d_gene: .; abundance: .; len: 15; CDR3nt: TGTGCCAGCAGCACAGGGAGCTTATACTCCTACGAGCAGTACTTC; CDR3aa: CASSTGSLYSYEQYF
v_gene: TRBV6-5; j_gene: TRBJ2-1; d_gene: .; abundance: .; len: 14; CDR3nt: TGTGCCAGCGGGGATTCGGGATCCTACAATGAGCAGTTCTTC; CDR3aa: CASGDSGSYNEQFF
v_gene: TRBV21-1; j_gene: TRBJ2-7; d_gene: .; abundance: .; len: 21; CDR3nt: TGTGCCACCACACCCAGGACAGGGGACACAAAAAGTAGGAGCCGGACCTACGAGCAGTACTTC; CDR3aa: CATTPRTGDTKSRSRTYEQYF
v_gene: TRBV19; j_gene: TRBJ1-4; d_gene: .; abundance: .; len: 15; CDR3nt: TGTGCCAGTAGTATAGATCCGGGGGCTAATGAAAAACTGTTTTTT; CDR3aa: CASSIDPGANEKLFF
v_gene: TRBV5-1; j_gene: TRBJ2-7; d_gene: .; abundance: few; len: 15; CDR3nt: TGCGCCAGCAGCTTGGGACAGCCTCGGACCTACGAGCAGTACTTC; CDR3aa: CASSLGQPRTYEQYF
v_gene: TRBV6-2/TRBV6-3; j_gene: TRBJ2-7; d_gene: TRBD2; abundance: .; len: 17; CDR3nt: TGTGCCAGCAGTTACTCGTATCTAGCGGGGAACTCCTACGAGCAGTACTTC; CDR3aa: CASSYSYLAGNSYEQYF
v_gene: TRBV9; j_gene: TRBJ1-1; d_gene: .; abundance: once; len: 17; CDR3nt: TGTGCCAGCAGCGTGCCCCGGCCGGGACTGATGAACACTGAAGCTTTCTTT; CDR3aa: CASSVPRPGLMNTEAFF
v_gene: TRBV5-1; j_gene: TRBJ1-2; d_gene: TRBD1; abundance: .; len: 14; CDR3nt: TGCGCCAGCAACACGGGACAGGGGGCGCGTGGCTACACCTTC; CDR3aa: CASNTGQGARGYTF
v_gene: TRBV12-3/TRBV12-4; j_gene: TRBJ2-1; d_gene: .; abundance: .; len: 11; CDR3nt: TGTGCCAGCAGTTTAGCTCGTGAGCAGTTCTTC; CDR3aa: CASSLAREQFF
v_gene: TRBV27; j_gene: TRBJ2-7; d_gene: .; abundance: few; len: 11; CDR3nt: TGTGCATCAGGGCAGAACTACGAGCAGTACTTC; CDR3aa: CASGQNYEQYF
v_gene: TRBV5-1; j_gene: TRBJ2-3; d_gene: TRBD2; abundance: .; len: 15; CDR3nt: TGCGCCAGCAGCCCTAGCGGGGGGGCCACAGATACGCAGTATTTT; CDR3aa: CASSPSGGATDTQYF
v_gene: TRBV28; j_gene: TRBJ1-1; d_gene: TRBD1; abundance: .; len: 16; CDR3nt: TGTGCCAGCAGTTCCCTCAATCCGGGACAGGGGAGAAAGTCTTTCTTT; CDR3aa: CASSSLNPGQGRKSFF